The present TCR beta chain was sequenced within a study of T cell responses to AZD1222 COVID-19 vaccine. The study's findings and limits: The study found Spike-specific TCR breadth and depth rose after two AZD1222 doses. Mapped onto spike, vaccine-associated CD4 TCRs spanned it and were dominant at 160-218 and 743-854. Epitopes outside B.1.351 and B.1.1.7 mutated regions reportedly drew nearly half of spike TCRs.

The CDR3 is 13 amino acids. Between the trimmed V and J ends, which lost 4 bases and 0 bases, there was a span of 5 bases. The germline CDR1 and CDR2 sequences are SGHRS and YFSETQ. Sequencing used immunoSEQ multiplex PCR; TCRdb keeps in-frame clones, though not all of them. The data contain around 120,000 clones, around 88% of them seen just once; the ten biggest clones take up approximately 10%. Comments on this clone: The antigen is undetermined.

This receptor was taken from an adult in good health. The source was peripheral blood, collected on day 0 of MenACWY control vaccination. This chain uses TRBV5-1 with TRBJ1-5; D is unclear. Here the CDR3 reads CASSEGSNQPQHF. The CDR3 DNA reads as TGCGCCAGCAGCGAGGGTAGCAATCAGCCCCAGCATTTT.